This T cell receptor (beta chain) was sequenced during a study of blood T cell repertoires in COVID-19. Study overall: There were acute and convalescent COVID-19 samples, and they came from the United States, Italy and Spain. The analysed material was cDNA or gDNA that came from T cells, B-cell-depleted T cells, or PBMCs.

Regarding this clone: This sample also contains other DNA sequences that code for the same CDR3.

Per the study methods: From reference gene primer amplification, estimates of nucleated cell counts were derived. Profiled with immunoSEQ multiplex PCR; TCRdb holds only in-frame clones, not every one. V, J and clone size were drawn from that table, and D and trimming were deduced from the DNA. The data hold 250,000 to 350,000 clones, with roughly 90% observed a single time. Germline V gene data show CDR1 as SGHRS and CDR2 as YFSETQ. The ends were cut back, 0 bases at V and 2 bases at J, with 9 bases in the middle. There are 14 residues in the CDR3. The sequence came from a man younger than 30 who had recovered from COVID-19. The chain has TRBV5-1 and TRBJ2-7; possible D gene TRBD2, 5 bases. The specimen was peripheral blood. DNA of the CDR3: TGCGCCAGCAGCTTGGATTCGGGAACCTACGAGCAGTACTTC. It specifies CASSLDSGTYEQYF.